This T cell receptor beta chain stems from a study of T cells in narcolepsy (dated by TCRdb to between 2017 and 2018). Study-level background: The study enrolled patients with narcolepsy type 1 or type 2 (NT1, NT2) together with healthy control donors. To look for autoreactive T cells in narcolepsy patients that target self-antigens of hypocretin neurons (hypocretin, TRIB2), the study used TCR Vbeta sequencing to follow clonotypes in blood and CSF.

From the cysteine through the phenylalanine, the CDR3 covers 13 amino acids. Only the CDR3 portion is preserved as DNA: 39 bases, with reading frame beginning at the first base. Reading the germline V gene gives CDR1 SGHRS and CDR2 YFSETQ. V is cut by 4 bases and J by 6 bases, and the space between the germline ends is 12 bases. For TCR Vbeta sequencing, memory CD4+ T cells were sorted ex vivo from the peripheral blood of both healthy controls and narcolepsy patients. Library preparation was by the immunoSEQ multiplex PCR assay. The immuneACCESS repertoire file appears here via TCRdb, limited to in-frame rearrangements. These files lack a portion of the clones; in checked studies, under half of the deficit traces to unresolved V genes, and the cause of the others is not known. The sample table records fewer than 35,000 clones; under 85% of these occur just once. Together, the top ten hold about 2.5% of the sample.

Broader findings and caveats from the paper: Patients and controls had comparable numbers of sequenced blood memory CD4+ clonotypes, averaging about 37,000 and 33,000, respectively. Plots that compared CSF and blood CD4+ T cell clonotypes from the same patient highlighted HCRT-specific and TRIB2-specific autoreactive clonotypes. Certain blood memory CD4+ repertoires from patients and controls had no sequences that matched autoreactive T cell clones. According to the report, autoreactive clonotypes were detected serially in the blood of the same patients and of different patients, but not in healthy controls.

Regarding this clone: Its specific antigen is unknown. No much larger clonotype is one base removed from it; base qualities were not supplied.

The receptor's source is a human donor with narcolepsy. The sequencing input was CD45RA- memory CD4+ T cells from PBMCs. This specimen's cell subset or site label, interpreted: memory T cells sorted ex vivo from peripheral blood. Recombination connected TRBV5-1 to TRBJ2-3; no D gene is confidently identified. The CDR3 amino acid sequence is: CASSTGLGDTQYF. The sequenced DNA is TGCGCCAGCAGCACCGGGCTGGGCGATACGCAGTATTTT. Outside the CDR3, residues come from the reference TRBV5-1 and TRBJ2-3 proteins, so the full variable domain is: KAGVTQTPRYLIKTRGQQVTLSCSPISGHRSVSWYQQTPGQGLQFLFEYFSETQRNKGNFPGRFSGRQFSNSRSEMNVSTLELGDSALYLCASSTGLGDTQYFGPGTRLTVL.